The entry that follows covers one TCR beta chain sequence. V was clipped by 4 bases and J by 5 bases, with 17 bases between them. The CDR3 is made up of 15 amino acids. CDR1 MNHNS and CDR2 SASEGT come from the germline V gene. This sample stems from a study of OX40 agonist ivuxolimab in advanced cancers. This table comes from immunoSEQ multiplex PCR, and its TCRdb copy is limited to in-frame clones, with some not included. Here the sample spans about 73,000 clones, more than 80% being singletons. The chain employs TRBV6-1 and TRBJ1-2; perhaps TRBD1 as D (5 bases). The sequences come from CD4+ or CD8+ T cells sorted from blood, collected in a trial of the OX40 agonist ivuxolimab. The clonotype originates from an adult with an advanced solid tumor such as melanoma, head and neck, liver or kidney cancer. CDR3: CASSASGTELYGYTF. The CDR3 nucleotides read TGTGCCAGCAGTGCGTCCGGGACTGAACTTTATGGCTACACCTTC.